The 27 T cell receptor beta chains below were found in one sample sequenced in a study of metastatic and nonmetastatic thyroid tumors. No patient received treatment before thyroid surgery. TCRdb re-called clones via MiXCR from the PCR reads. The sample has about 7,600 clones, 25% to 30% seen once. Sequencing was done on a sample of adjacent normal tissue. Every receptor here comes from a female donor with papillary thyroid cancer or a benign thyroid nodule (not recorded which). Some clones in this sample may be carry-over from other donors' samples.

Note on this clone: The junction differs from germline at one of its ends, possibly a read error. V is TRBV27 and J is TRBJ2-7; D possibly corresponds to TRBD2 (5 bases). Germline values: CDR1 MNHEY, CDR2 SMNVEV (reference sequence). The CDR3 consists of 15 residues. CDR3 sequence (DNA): TGTGCCAGCACCGAGGCGGGTGAAGGCTCCTACGAGAAGTGCTTC. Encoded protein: CASTEAGEGSYEKCF.

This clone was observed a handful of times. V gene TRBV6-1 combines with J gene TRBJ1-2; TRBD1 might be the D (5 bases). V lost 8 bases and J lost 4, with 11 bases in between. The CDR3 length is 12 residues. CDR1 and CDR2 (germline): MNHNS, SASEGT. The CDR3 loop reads CASAQGAYGYTF. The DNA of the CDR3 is TGTGCCAGCGCGCAGGGCGCCTATGGCTACACCTTC.

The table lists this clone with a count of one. The CDR3 DNA follows: TGCGCCAGCAGCGAGGGGGCGATTTCACCCCTCCACTTT. Protein sequence: CASSEGAISPLHF. The gene calls are TRBV5-1 and TRBJ1-6; 7 nucleotides line up with TRBD1. The V and J ends lost 4 bases and 9 bases, in that order; junction bases with no gene match: 4. Germline CDR1 SGHRS, CDR2 YFSETQ. The CDR3 runs 13 residues.

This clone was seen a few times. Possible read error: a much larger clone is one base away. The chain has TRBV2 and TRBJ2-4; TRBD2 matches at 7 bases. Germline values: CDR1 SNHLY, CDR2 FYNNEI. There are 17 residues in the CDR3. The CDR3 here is CSSLRGRAGLAKNIQYF. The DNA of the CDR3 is TGCTCCAGCCTCAGAGGTCGAGCGGGATTAGCCAAAAACATTCAGTACTTC.

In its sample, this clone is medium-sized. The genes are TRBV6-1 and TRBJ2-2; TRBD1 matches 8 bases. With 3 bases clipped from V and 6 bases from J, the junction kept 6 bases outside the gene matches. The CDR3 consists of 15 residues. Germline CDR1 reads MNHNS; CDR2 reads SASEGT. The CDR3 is CASSEGQARAGELFF. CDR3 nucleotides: TGTGCCAGCAGTGAGGGACAGGCTCGAGCCGGGGAGCTGTTTTTT.

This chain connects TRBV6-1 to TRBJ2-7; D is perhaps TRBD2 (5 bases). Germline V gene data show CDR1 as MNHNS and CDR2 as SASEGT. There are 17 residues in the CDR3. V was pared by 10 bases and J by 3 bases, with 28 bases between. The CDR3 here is CATESQRSSVDYYEQYF. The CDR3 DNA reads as TGTGCCACCGAGAGCCAGCGGTCCAGTGTAGATTACTACGAGCAGTACTTC.

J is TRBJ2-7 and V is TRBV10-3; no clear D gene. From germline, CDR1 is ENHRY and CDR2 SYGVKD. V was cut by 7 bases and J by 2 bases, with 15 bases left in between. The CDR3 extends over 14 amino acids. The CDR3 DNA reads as TGTGCCATCATTGTTTCTGGCGTTGCCTACGAGCAGTACGTC. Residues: CAIIVSGVAYEQYV.

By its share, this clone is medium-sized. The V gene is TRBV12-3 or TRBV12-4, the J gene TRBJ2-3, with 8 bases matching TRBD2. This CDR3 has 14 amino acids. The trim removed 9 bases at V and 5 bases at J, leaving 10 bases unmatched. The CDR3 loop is CASTPGLEIDTQYF. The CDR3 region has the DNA TGTGCCAGTACTCCGGGACTAGAAATAGATACGCAGTATTTT.

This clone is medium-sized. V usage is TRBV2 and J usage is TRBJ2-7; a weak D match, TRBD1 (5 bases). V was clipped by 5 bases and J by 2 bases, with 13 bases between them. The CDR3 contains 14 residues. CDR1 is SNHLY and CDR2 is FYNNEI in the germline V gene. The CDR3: CASSPNTQAYEQYV. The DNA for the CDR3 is TGTGCCAGCAGTCCAAACACACAGGCCTACGAGCAGTACGTC.

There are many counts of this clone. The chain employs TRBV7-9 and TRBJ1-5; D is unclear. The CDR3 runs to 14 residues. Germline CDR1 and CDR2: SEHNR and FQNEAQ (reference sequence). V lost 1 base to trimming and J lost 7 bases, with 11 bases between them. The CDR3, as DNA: TGTGCCAGCAGCTTAGTCGGGGAAGGCCAGCCCCAGCATTTT. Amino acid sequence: CASSLVGEGQPQHF.

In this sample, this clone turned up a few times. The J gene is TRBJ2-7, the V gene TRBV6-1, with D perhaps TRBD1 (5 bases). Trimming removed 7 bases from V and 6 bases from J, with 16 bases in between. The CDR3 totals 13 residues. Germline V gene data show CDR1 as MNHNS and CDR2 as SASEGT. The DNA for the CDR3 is TGTGCCAGCATCCCCGGGTGGACACTCGAGCAGTACTTC. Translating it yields CASIPGWTLEQYF.

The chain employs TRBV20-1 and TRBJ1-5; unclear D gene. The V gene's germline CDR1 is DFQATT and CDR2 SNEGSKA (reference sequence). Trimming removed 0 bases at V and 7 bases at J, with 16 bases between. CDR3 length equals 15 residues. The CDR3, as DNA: TGCAGTGCTAGAGATTTGGGCAGCCCTGGACAGCCCCAGCATTTT. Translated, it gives CSARDLGSPGQPQHF.

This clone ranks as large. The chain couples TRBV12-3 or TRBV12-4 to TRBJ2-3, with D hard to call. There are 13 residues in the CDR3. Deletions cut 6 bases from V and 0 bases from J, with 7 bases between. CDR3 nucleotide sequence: TGTGCCAGCAGGCTCGGGAGCACAGATACGCAGTATTTT. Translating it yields CASRLGSTDTQYF.

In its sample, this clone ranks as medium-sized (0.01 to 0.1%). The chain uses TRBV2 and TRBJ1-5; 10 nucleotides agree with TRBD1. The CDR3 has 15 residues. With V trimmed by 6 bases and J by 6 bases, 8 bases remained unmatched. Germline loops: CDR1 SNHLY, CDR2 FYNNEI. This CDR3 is CASRVTGGEGQPQHF. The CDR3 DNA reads TGTGCCAGCAGGGTGACAGGGGGCGAAGGTCAGCCCCAGCATTTT.

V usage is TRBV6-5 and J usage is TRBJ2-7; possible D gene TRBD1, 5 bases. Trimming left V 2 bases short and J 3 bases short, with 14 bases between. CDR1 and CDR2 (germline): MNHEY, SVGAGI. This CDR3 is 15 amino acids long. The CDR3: CASSYAVTGIYEQYF. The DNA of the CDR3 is TGTGCCAGCAGTTACGCTGTTACAGGAATCTACGAGCAGTACTTC.

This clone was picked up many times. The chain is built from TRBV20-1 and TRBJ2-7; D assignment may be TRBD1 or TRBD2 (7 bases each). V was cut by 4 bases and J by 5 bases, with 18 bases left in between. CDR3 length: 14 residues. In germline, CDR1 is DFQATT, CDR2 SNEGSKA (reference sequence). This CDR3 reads CSANCWQGGDEQYV. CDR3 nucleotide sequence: TGCAGTGCTAACTGCTGGCAGGGGGGGGACGAGCAGTACGTC.

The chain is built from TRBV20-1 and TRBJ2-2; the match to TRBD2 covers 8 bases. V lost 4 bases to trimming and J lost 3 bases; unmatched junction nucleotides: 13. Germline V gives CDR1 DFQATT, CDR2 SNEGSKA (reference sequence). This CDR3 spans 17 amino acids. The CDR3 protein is CSAKQPGGKGDTGELFF. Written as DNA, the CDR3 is TGCAGTGCTAAACAACCGGGAGGGAAAGGGGACACCGGGGAGCTGTTTTTT.

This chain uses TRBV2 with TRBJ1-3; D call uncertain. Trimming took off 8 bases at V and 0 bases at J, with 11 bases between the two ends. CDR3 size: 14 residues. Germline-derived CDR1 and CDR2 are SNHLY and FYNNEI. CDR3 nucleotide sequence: TGTGCCAGCTCCCCGACTCACTCTGGAAACACCATATATTTT. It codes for CASSPTHSGNTIYF.

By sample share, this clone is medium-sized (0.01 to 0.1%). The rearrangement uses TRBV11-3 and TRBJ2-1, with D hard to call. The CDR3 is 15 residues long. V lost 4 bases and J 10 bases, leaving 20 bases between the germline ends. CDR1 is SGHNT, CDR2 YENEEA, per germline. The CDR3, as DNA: TGTGCCAGCAGCTCGCTACGATCGATCGTACTAGAGCAGTTCTTC. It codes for CASSSLRSIVLEQFF. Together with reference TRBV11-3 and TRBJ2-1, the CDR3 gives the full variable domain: EAGVVQSPRYKIIEKKQPVAFWCNPISGHNTLYWYLQNLGQGPELLIRYENEEAVDDSQLPKDRFSAERLKGVDSTLKIQPAELGDSAVYLCASSSLRSIVLEQFFGPGTRLTVL.

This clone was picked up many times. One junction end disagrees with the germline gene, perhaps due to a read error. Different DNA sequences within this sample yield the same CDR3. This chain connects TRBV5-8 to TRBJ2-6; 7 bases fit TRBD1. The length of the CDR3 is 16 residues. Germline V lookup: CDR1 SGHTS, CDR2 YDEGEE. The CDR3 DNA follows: TGTGCCAGCAGCTCCCAGGGGGTAGCTGGGGCCAACGTCCTGACCTTC. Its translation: CASSSQGVAGANVLTF.

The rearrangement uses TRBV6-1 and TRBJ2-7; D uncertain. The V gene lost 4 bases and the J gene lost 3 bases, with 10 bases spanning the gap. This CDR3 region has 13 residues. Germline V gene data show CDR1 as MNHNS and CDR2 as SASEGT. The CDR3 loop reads CASSATNGYEQYF. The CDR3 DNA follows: TGTGCCAGCAGTGCAACAAATGGCTACGAGCAGTACTTC.

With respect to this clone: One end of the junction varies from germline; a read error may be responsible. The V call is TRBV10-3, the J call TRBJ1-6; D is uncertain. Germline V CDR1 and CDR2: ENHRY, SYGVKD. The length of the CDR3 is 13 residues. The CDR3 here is CAISSCYKSPLHF. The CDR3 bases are TGTGCCATCAGCAGTTGCTATAAGTCACCCCTCCACTTT.

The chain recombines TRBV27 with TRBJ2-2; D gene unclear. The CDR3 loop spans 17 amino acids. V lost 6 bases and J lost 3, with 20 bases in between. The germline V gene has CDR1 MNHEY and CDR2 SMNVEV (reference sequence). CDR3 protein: CASRDWHAIVDTGELFF. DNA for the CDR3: TGTGCCAGCAGGGATTGGCATGCAATAGTTGACACCGGGGAGCTGTTTTTT.

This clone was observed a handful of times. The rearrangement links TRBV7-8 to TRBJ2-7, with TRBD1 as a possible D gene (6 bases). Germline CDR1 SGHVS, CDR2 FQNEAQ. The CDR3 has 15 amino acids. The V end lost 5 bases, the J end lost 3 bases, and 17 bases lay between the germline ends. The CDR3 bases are TGTGCCAGCAGCCTACAGGGTGAGGCTCTCTACGAGCAGTACTTC. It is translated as CASSLQGEALYEQYF.

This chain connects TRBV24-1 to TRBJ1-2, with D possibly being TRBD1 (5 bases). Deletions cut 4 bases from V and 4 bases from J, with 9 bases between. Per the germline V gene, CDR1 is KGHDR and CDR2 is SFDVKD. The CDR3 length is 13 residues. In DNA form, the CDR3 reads TGTGCCACCAGTGACCAGGGTTCCTATGGCTACACCTTC. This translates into CATSDQGSYGYTF.

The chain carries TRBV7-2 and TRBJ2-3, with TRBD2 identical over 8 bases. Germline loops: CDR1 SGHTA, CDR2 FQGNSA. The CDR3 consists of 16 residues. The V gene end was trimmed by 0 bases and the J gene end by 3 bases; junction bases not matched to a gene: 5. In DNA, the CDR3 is TGTGCCAGCAGCTTAGCAGGGGCGGGAGGTACAGATACGCAGTATTTT. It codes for CASSLAGAGGTDTQYF.

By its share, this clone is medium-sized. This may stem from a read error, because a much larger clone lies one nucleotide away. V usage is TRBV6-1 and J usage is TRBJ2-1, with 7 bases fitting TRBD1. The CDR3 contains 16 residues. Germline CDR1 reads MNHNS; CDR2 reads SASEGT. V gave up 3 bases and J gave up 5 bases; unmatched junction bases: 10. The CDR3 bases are TGTGCCAGCAGTGACGTACAGGGGAAGTCCCACAATGAGCAGTTCTTC. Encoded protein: CASSDVQGKSHNEQFF.